These 6 T cell receptor beta chains originate from one sample sequenced in a study of tumor and adjacent non-tumor tissue in lung cancer listed by TCRdb under 2018. The library relied on multiplex PCR. TCRdb shows the sequencer as Illumina HiSeq 2500. TCRbeta libraries were constructed through three rounds of nested PCR with primers (Table S4) according to protocols adapted from ARM-PCR. TCRdb trimmed the raw reads at Q25, called clones with MiXCR and kept productive beta chains. Every distinct CDR3 protein forms one entry, paired with its most common genes and DNA. This sample is represented by 120,000 or so distinct CDR3 sequences; 66% of them were singletons. The top ten constitute 10% to 15% of the sample. RNA was isolated from bulk unsorted tissue, and RNA quality was assessed with a NanoDrop ND-1000 and an Agilent 2100. Material: lung tumor tissue. The source of these receptors is a man between 25 and 39 years old with non-small cell lung cancer.

This clonotype was observed a few times. Just one base apart from a much larger clone, this may be a read error. No conserved phenylalanine or tryptophan ends this CDR3, so it is likely a read error. This CDR3 is CASSGYGGETQYL. As DNA, the CDR3 is TGCGCCAGCAGTGGCTACGGGGGAGAGACCCAGTACTTA. The chain uses TRBV10-2 and TRBJ2-5; D possibly corresponds to TRBD2 (6 bases). CDR1 is WSHSY, CDR2 SAAADI, per germline. The CDR3 totals 13 residues. V was shortened by 4 bases and J by 4 bases, with 10 bases between the two germline ends.

With respect to this clonotype: An end of the junction differs from the germline gene, which may be a read error. The chain employs TRBV6-5 and TRBJ2-2; D possibly corresponds to TRBD2 (5 bases). This CDR3 region has 13 residues. In germline, CDR1 is MNHEY, CDR2 SVGAGI. CDR3 region: CASNTPNTGELFF. CDR3 coding DNA: TGCGCCAGCAATACCCCCAACACCGGGGAACTGTTTTTT.

Points on this clonotype: Since a much larger clone is just one base distant, this may be a read error. This chain uses TRBV4-1 with TRBJ1-6; D possibly corresponds to TRBD1 (5 bases). CDR1 and CDR2 from the germline V gene are MGHRA and YSYEKL. CDR3 length: 15 amino acids. Between the trimmed V and J ends, which lost 5 bases and 6 bases, there was a span of 14 bases. DNA for the CDR3: TGCGCCAGCAGCGATCAGGGACGGCCTAATTCACCCCTCCACTTT. Amino acids: CASSDQGRPNSPLHF.

To note about this clonotype: A much bigger clone sits one base away, suggesting this may be a read error. A read error is likely, as this CDR3 ends without the conserved phenylalanine or tryptophan. This rearrangement joins TRBV29-1 to TRBJ2-7; perhaps TRBD2 as D (6 bases). The CDR3 is 12 residues long. The V gene lost 4 bases and the J gene lost 5 bases, with 12 bases spanning the gap. Germline-derived CDR1 and CDR2 are SQVTM and ANQGSEA. The DNA of the CDR3 is TGCAGCGTTGCGGAGGGATGGGACGAGCAGTACCTC. It is translated as CSVAEGWDEQYL.

As regards this clonotype: This clone may be a read error of a much larger clone one base away. The rearrangement joins TRBV7-2 to TRBJ2-3; D ambiguous. The CDR3 runs to 13 residues. Germline V gene data show CDR1 as SGHTA and CDR2 as FQGNSA. Between the trimmed V and J ends, which lost 1 base and 6 bases, there was a span of 8 bases. CDR3 nucleotides: TGTGCCAGCAGCTTAGGGGTCTGTGATACGCAGTATTTT. Translating gives CASSLGVCDTQYF. The full variable domain, completed using reference TRBV7-2 and TRBJ2-3, is GAGVSQSPSNKVTEKGKDVELRCDPISGHTALYWYRQSLGQGLEFLIYFQGNSAPDKSGLPSDRFSAERTGGSVSTLTIQRTQQEDSAVYLCASSLGVCDTQYFGPGTRLTVL.

Ten or more counts support this clonotype. The CDR3 region is CASSEGLAAETQYF. The CDR3 nucleotides read TGTGCCAGCAGCGAGGGACTAGCCGCGGAGACCCAGTACTTC. The chain is built from TRBV12-3 or TRBV12-4 and TRBJ2-5, with 9 bases that match TRBD2. CDR3 length: 14 amino acids. V trimming: 6 bases; J trimming: 5 bases; junction bases outside the gene matches: 7.